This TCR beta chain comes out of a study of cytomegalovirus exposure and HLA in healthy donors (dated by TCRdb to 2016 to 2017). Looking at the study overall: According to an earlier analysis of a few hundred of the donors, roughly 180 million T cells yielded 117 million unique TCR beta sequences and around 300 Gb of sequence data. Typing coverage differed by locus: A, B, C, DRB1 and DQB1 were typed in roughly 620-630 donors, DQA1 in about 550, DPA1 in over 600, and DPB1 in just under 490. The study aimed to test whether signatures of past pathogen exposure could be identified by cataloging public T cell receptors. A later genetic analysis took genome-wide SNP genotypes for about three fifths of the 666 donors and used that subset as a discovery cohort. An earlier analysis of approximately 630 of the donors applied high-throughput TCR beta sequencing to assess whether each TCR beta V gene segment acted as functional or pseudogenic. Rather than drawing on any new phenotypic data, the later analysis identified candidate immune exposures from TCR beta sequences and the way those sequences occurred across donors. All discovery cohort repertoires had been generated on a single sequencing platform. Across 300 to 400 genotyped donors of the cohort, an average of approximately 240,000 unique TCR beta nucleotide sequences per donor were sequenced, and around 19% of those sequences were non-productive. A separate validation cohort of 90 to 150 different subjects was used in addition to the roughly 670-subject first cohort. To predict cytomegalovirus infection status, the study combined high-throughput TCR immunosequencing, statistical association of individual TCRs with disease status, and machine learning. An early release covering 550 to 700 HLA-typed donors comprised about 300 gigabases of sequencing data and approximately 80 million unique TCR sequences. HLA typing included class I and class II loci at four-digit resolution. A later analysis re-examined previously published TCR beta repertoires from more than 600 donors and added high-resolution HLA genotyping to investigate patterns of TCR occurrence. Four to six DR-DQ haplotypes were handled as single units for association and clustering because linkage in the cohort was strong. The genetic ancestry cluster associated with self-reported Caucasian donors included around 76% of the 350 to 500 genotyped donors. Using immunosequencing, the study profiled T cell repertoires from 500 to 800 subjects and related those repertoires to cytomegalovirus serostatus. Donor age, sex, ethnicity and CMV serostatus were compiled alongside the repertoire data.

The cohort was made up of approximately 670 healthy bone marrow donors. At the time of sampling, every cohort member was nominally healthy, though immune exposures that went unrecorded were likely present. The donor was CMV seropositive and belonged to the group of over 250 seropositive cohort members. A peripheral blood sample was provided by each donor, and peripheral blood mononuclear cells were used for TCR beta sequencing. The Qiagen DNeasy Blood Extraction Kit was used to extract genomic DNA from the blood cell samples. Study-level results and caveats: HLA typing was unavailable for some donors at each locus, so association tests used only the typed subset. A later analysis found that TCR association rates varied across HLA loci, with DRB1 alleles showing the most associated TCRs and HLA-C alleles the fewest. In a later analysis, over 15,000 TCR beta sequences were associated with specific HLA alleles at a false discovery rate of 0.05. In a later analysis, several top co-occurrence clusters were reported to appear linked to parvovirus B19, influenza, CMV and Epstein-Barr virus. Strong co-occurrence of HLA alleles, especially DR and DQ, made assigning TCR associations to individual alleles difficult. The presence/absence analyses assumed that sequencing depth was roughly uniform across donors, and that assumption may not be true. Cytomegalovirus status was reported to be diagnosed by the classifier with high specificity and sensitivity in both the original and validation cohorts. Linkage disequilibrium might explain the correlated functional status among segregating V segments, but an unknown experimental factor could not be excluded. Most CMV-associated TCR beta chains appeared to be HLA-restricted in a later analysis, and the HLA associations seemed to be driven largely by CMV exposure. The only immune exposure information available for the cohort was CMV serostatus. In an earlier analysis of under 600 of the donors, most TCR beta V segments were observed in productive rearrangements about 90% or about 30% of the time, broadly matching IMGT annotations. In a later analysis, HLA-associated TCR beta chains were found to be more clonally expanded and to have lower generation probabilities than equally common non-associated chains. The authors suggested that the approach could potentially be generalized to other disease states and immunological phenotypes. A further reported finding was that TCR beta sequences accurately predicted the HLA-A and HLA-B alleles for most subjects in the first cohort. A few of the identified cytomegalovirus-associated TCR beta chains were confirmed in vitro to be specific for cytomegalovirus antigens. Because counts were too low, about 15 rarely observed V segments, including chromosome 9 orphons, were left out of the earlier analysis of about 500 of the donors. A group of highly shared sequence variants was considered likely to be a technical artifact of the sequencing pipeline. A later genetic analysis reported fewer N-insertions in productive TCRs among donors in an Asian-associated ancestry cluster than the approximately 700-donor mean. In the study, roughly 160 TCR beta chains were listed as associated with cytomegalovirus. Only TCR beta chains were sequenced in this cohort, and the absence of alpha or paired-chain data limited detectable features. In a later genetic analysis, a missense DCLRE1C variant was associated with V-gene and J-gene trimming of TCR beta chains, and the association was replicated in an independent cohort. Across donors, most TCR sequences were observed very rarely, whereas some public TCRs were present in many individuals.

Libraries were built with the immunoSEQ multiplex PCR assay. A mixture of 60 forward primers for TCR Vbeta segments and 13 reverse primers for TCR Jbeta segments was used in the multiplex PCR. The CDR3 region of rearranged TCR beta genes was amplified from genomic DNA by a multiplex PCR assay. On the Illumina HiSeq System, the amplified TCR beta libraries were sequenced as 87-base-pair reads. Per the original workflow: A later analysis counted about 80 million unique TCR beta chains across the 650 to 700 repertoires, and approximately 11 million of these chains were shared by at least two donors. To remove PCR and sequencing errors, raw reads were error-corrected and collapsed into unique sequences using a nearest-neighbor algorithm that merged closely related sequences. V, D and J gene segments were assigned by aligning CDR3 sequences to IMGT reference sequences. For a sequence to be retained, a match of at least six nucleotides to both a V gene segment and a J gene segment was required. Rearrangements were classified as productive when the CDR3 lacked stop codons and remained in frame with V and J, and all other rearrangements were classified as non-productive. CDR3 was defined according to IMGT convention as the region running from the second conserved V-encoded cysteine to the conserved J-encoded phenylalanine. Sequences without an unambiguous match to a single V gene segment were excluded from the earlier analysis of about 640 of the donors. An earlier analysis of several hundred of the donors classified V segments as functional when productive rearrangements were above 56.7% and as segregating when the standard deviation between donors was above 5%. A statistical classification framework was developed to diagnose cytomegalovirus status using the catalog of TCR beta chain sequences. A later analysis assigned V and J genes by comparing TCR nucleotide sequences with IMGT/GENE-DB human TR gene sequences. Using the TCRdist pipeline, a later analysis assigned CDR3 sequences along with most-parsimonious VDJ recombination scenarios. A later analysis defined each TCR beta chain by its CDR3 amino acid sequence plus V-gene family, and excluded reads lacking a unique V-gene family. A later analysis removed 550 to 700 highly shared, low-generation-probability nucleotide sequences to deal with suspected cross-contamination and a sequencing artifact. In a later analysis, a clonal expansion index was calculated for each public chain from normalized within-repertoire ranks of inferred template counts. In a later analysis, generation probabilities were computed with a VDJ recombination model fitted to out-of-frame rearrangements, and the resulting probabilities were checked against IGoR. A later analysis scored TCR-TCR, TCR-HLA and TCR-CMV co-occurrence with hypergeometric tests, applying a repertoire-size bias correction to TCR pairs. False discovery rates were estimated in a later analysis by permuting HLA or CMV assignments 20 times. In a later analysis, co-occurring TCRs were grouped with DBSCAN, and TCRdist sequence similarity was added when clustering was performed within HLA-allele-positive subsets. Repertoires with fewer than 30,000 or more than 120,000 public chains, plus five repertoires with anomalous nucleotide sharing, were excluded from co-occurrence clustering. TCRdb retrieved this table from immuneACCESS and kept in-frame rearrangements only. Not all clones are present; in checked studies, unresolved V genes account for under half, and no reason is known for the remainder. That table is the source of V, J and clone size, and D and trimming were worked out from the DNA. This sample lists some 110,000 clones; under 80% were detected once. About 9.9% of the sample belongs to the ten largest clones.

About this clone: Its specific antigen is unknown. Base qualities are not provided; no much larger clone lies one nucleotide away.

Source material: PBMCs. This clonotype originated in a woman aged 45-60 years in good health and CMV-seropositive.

The CDR3 region has the sequence CASSELTNSYEQYF. The nucleotide sequence is given as TGTGCCAGCAGTGAATTGACTAACTCCTACGAGCAGTACTTC. The rearranged chain carries TRBV2 and TRBJ2-7; TRBD2 is a weak D gene call, 5 bases matching. According to the germline V gene, CDR1 reads SNHLY and CDR2 reads FYNNEI. Inclusive of the bounding cysteine and phenylalanine, the CDR3 is 14 residues long. This entry keeps only the CDR3 DNA: 42 bases, framed from base 1. Between the V and J ends, shortened by 2 bases and 0 bases respectively, the junction contains 8 bases.